Below, 24 T cell receptor beta chains from the same sample are listed, as sequenced in a study of blood T cells in healthy people across ages. Then a second PCR, running about 6 to 12 cycles, was carried out with a sample-barcoded 5' primer and a J-beta primer mix. TCRdb reprocessed the 5' RACE reads via MiXCR and lists one record per CDR3 protein. Of about a million distinct CDR3 sequences in the sample, about 44% were seen once. The sequencing input was blood. These receptors were obtained from a man younger than 40 in good health.

The rearrangement uses TRBV6-5 and TRBJ2-5, with 7 bases matching TRBD1. The end of the DNA is better explained by TRBJ2-7, so the J call may be wrong. Germline CDR1 reads MNHEY; CDR2 reads SVGAGI. The CDR3 sequence is 16 residues long. The DNA of the CDR3 is TGTGCCAGCAGTTTTCTAACCAGGGGGAGCCCTTACGAGCAGTACTTC. It is translated as CASSFLTRGSPYEQYF.

The rearrangement uses TRBV3-1 and TRBJ1-1, with D maybe TRBD1 (6 bases). CDR1 LGHDT and CDR2 YNNKEL come from the germline V gene (reference sequence). The CDR3 extends over 14 amino acids. Trimming took off 4 bases at V and 1 base at J, with 10 bases between the two ends. CDR3 DNA: TGTGCCAGCAGCCCAGGGGCGGCGAACACTGAAGCTTTCTTT. Residues: CASSPGAANTEAFF.

V is TRBV20-1 and J is TRBJ1-2, with D possibly being TRBD1 (5 bases). This CDR3 comprises 12 residues. V lost 6 bases and J lost 4, with 12 bases in between. The germline CDR1 and CDR2 sequences are DFQATT and SNEGSKA (reference sequence). The CDR3: CSAIRDGYGYTF. The CDR3 DNA sequence: TGCAGTGCCATCCGGGACGGCTATGGCTACACCTTC.

CDR3 in amino acids: CASSLTSGSSYEQYF. CDR3 nucleotides: TGTGCCAGCAGCCTGACTAGCGGGAGCTCCTACGAGCAGTACTTC. The rearrangement links TRBV6-2 or TRBV6-3 to TRBJ2-7; 12 bases agree with TRBD2. Per germline, CDR1 MNHEY and CDR2 SVGEGT. The CDR3 contains 15 residues. The trim removed 6 bases at V and 0 bases at J, leaving 3 bases unmatched.

The sample holds a few counts of this clonotype. The V gene is TRBV5-4, the J gene TRBJ2-5; D not resolved. The CDR3 contains 13 residues. The V gene's germline CDR1 is SGHNT and CDR2 YYREEE (reference sequence). Trimming cost V 5 bases and J 5 bases, with 13 bases left between them. The CDR3 sequence is CASRHYEWETQYF. The DNA of the CDR3 is TGTGCCAGCAGACACTATGAGTGGGAGACCCAGTACTTC. Full variable domain (remainder filled in from reference TRBV5-4 and TRBJ2-5): ETGVTQSPTHLIKTRGQQVTLRCSSQSGHNTVSWYQQALGQGPQFIFQYYREEENGRGNFPPRFSGLQFPNYSSELNVNALELDDSALYLCASRHYEWETQYFGPGTRLLVL.

This chain joins TRBV7-8 and TRBJ2-1; 8 nucleotides align to TRBD2. The J call may be in error: the DNA end matches TRBJ2-7 better. The CDR3 extends over 16 amino acids. The germline CDR1 and CDR2 sequences are SGHVS and FQNEAQ. CDR3 protein: CASSSPGLGPYNEQYF. The CDR3, as DNA: TGTGCCAGCAGCTCGCCGGGACTAGGCCCCTACAATGAGCAGTACTTC.

The CDR3: CASSPGLEARDEQFF. The CDR3 DNA follows: TGTGCCAGCAGCCCGGGACTAGAGGCGCGCGATGAGCAGTTCTTC. The chain joins TRBV3-1 to TRBJ2-1; the match to TRBD2 covers 8 bases. The junction had 10 bases not matched to a gene; V was cut back by 4 bases and J by 8 bases. CDR1 is LGHDT and CDR2 is YNNKEL in the germline V gene (reference sequence). CDR3 length equals 15 residues.

In nucleotides, the CDR3 is TGTGCCAGCAGTGAGACAGGGGGAGGTGGGCAGTTCTTC. Residues: CASSETGGGGQFF. The J gene is TRBJ2-1, the V gene TRBV6-1; 9 nucleotides line up with TRBD1. Germline CDR1 MNHNS, CDR2 SASEGT. There are 13 residues in the CDR3. V was pared by 3 bases and J by 12 bases, with 6 bases of the junction left unmatched.

The chain combines TRBV6-2 or TRBV6-3 with TRBJ1-1, with a tentative D call TRBD1 (5 bases). The CDR3 spans 14 residues. CDR1 is MNHEY and CDR2 is SVGEGT in the germline V gene. Between the trimmed V and J ends, which lost 3 bases and 5 bases, there was a span of 13 bases. CDR3 nucleotide sequence: TGTGCCAGCAGTTATGCAGGGCAAGGGACTGAAGCTTTCTTT. As protein: CASSYAGQGTEAFF.

The gene calls are TRBV7-2 and TRBJ2-3; D might be TRBD2 (7 bases). CDR1 is SGHTA and CDR2 is FQGNSA in the germline V gene. This CDR3 has 13 residues. V lost 5 bases and J lost 10, with 16 bases in between. In nucleotides, the CDR3 is TGTGCCAGCAGCCCATGGGGGGGCCGTGCGCAGTATTTT. The encoded protein is CASSPWGGRAQYF. Full variable domain (remainder filled in from reference TRBV7-2 and TRBJ2-3): GAGVSQSPSNKVTEKGKDVELRCDPISGHTALYWYRQSLGQGLEFLIYFQGNSAPDKSGLPSDRFSAERTGGSVSTLTIQRTQQEDSAVYLCASSPWGGRAQYFGPGTRLTVL.

The V call is TRBV2, the J call TRBJ2-1, with D perhaps assigned TRBD1 or TRBD2 (5 bases each). The CDR3 sequence is 18 residues long. Germline CDR1 SNHLY, CDR2 FYNNEI. Trimming shortened V by 7 bases and J by 7 bases, and 29 bases separated the two germline ends. CDR3 residues: CASTSRAGPPWDGNEQFF. In nucleotides, the CDR3 is TGTGCCAGCACAAGCCGGGCAGGCCCACCCTGGGACGGTAATGAGCAGTTCTTC.

The chain links TRBV30 to TRBJ1-2; D possibly corresponds to TRBD1 (6 bases). The CDR3 length is 13 residues. Germline V CDR1 and CDR2: GTSNPN, SVGIG (reference sequence). Trimming removed 5 bases from V and 8 bases from J, with 18 bases in between. CDR3 residues: CAWLLTGPGGYTF. The CDR3 DNA reads TGTGCCTGGCTCCTAACAGGGCCCGGCGGCTACACCTTC.

The chain uses TRBV6-5 and TRBJ1-1, with D tentatively TRBD1 (6 bases). Trimming stripped 6 bases from V and 3 bases from J, with 11 bases between. CDR1 MNHEY and CDR2 SVGAGI come from the germline V gene. This CDR3 spans 13 amino acids. Here the CDR3 reads CASRPRGDTEAFF. For the CDR3, the DNA is TGTGCCAGCAGACCCAGGGGCGACACTGAAGCTTTCTTT.

As concerns this clonotype: One end of the junction fails to match germline, which may point to a read error. The J gene is TRBJ2-1, the V gene TRBV7-7, with 7 bases fitting TRBD1. CDR1 and CDR2 from the germline V gene are SSHAT and FNYEAQ (reference sequence). The CDR3 totals 15 residues. The CDR3 is CASSLGGTVYNEQFF. CDR3 sequence (DNA): TGTGCTAGCAGCCTAGGTGGGACAGTATACAATGAGCAGTTCTTC.

The J gene is TRBJ2-7, the V gene TRBV10-3; D remains unclear. In germline, CDR1 is ENHRY, CDR2 SYGVKD. Trimming removed 6 bases from V and 6 bases from J, with 15 bases in between. This CDR3 has 13 amino acids. This chain's CDR3 is CAISTNPASEQYF. The CDR3 nucleotides are TGTGCCATCAGCACGAATCCCGCCAGCGAGCAGTACTTC.

This clonotype was observed a handful of times. The rearrangement uses TRBV12-3 or TRBV12-4 and TRBJ1-2, with TRBD1 matching 8 bases. V dropped 5 bases and J dropped 4; count of bases not matched to a gene: 9. The CDR3 is made up of 15 amino acids. CDR3 sequence reads: CASSLGQGRTYGYTF. The CDR3 DNA reads as TGTGCCAGCAGTCTAGGACAGGGTCGGACCTATGGCTACACCTTC.

This clonotype came up a few times. V gene TRBV20-1 combines with J gene TRBJ2-3, with a weak D call TRBD1 (5 bases). The germline V and J ends were trimmed by 3 bases and 4 bases, with 11 bases remaining between them. Germline V gives CDR1 DFQATT, CDR2 SNEGSKA (reference sequence). The CDR3 is 13 residues long. The CDR3, as DNA: TGCAGTGCTAGCAATTGGGGCGCAGATACGCAGTATTTT. Its translation is CSASNWGADTQYF.

There are a few counts of this clonotype. The gene calls are TRBV4-2 and TRBJ1-6, with 8 bases identical to TRBD1. Germline assignment: CDR1 LGHNA and CDR2 YNFKEQ. This CDR3 contains 16 residues. The V segment lost 1 base and the J segment 7 bases; nucleotides outside the gene matches: 6. The CDR3: CASSQAPTGGNSPLHF. The CDR3 DNA reads TGTGCCAGCAGCCAAGCCCCTACAGGGGGGAATTCACCCCTCCACTTT.

This clonotype came up once. This chain links TRBV5-1 with TRBJ2-5, with D maybe TRBD1 (5 bases). The ends were cut back, 5 bases at V and 11 bases at J, with 19 bases in the middle. The CDR3 runs 13 residues. Germline V gives CDR1 SGHRS, CDR2 YFSETQ. For the CDR3, the DNA is TGCGCCAGCAGGACCTCGGCAGGGAATGAGCAGTACTTC. Protein product: CASRTSAGNEQYF.

This sequence joins TRBV6-6 and TRBJ1-6; D might be TRBD1 (6 bases). Trimming cost V 5 bases and J 13 bases, with 12 bases left between them. Germline V lookup: CDR1 MNHNY, CDR2 SVGAGI (reference sequence). The CDR3 spans 12 residues. This chain's CDR3 is CASSPYRAPLHF. The CDR3 DNA sequence: TGTGCCAGCAGTCCCTACAGGGCTCCCCTCCACTTT.

This rearrangement joins TRBV25-1 to TRBJ1-5, with 7 bases identical to TRBD1. V lost 4 bases, J lost 1 base, and 4 bases stayed unmatched. The CDR3 covers 15 residues. CDR1 is MGHDK and CDR2 is SYGVNS in the germline V gene. The CDR3 bases are TGTGCCAGCAGTGCGACAGGGTCCAGCAATCAGCCCCAGCATTTT. It specifies CASSATGSSNQPQHF. Full variable domain (outside the CDR3, taken from reference TRBV25-1 and TRBJ1-5): EADIYQTPRYLVIGTGKKITLECSQTMGHDKMYWYQQDPGMELHLIHYSYGVNSTEKGDLSSESTVSRIRTEHFPLTLESARPSHTSQYLCASSATGSSNQPQHFGDGTRLSIL.

This chain joins TRBV7-2 and TRBJ1-2; 8 nucleotides align to TRBD1. Germline values: CDR1 SGHTA, CDR2 FQGNSA. This CDR3 region has 14 residues. V shed 3 bases and J 5 bases; nucleotides not matched to a gene: 5. CDR3 sequence (DNA): TGTGCCAGCAGCTTCGTACAGGGGGTGTATGGCTACACCTTC. Protein product: CASSFVQGVYGYTF.

The chain employs TRBV12-3 or TRBV12-4 and TRBJ2-3; a possible D gene is TRBD2 (5 bases). The germline V and J ends were trimmed by 5 bases and 8 bases, with 14 bases remaining between them. The CDR3 runs to 13 residues. The CDR3, as DNA: TGTGCCAGCAGTGGACTGCCTTCTCTTACGCAGTATTTT. This encodes CASSGLPSLTQYF.

This clonotype was detected a few times. The J gene is TRBJ2-7, the V gene TRBV5-4; either TRBD1 or TRBD2 may supply D (5 bases each). Deletions cut 4 bases from V and 3 bases from J, with 14 bases between. Germline assignment: CDR1 SGHNT and CDR2 YYREEE (reference sequence). CDR3 length: 14 amino acids. The CDR3 sequence: CASSPRDGFYEQYF. CDR3 nucleotides: TGTGCCAGCAGCCCCCGGGACGGATTCTACGAGCAGTACTTC.